The source of this T cell receptor beta chain is a study of shared clonotypes between healthy human individuals. Findings of the study overall: Genetic and exposure-history diversity was limited by the small donor number. Only blood samples were collected, and tissue repertoires likely differ. Sharing across four donors was seen in 4% to 6.5% of naive CD4 clonotypes.

Notes on this clone: Its antigen is not identified.

The V end lost 0 bases, the J end lost 1 base, and 13 bases lay between the germline ends. Per germline, CDR1 SGHRS and CDR2 YFSETQ. The CDR3 is made up of 16 amino acids. The table came from immunoSEQ multiplex PCR; TCRdb's copy has only in-frame clones and leaves some out. Of around 300,000 clones listed, 87% are singletons. The sequence was collected from a man aged 18 to 30 in good health. V gene TRBV5-1 combines with J gene TRBJ1-2; D is ambiguous. The material sequenced was memory CD8+ T cells sorted from blood. The subset here: CD45RO+ cells pooled with CCR7-negative TemRA cells. The CDR3 reads CASSLEIGVRNYGYTF. CDR3 DNA: TGCGCCAGCAGCTTGGAGATAGGAGTACGTAACTATGGCTACACCTTC.